One and the same sample provided the 23 T cell receptor beta chains below, sequenced in a study of blood T cell repertoires in COVID-19. Using immunoSEQ multiplex PCR, the repertoire was profiled, and TCRdb retains in-frame clones only, with some absent. The table has about 280,000 clones, over 75% seen once. What was sequenced was peripheral blood. Receptor source: a human donor in a cohort sampled during active COVID-19.

The genes are TRBV10-2 and TRBJ2-7, with 11 bases aligning to TRBD2. CDR3 length: 14 amino acids. Germline CDR1 and CDR2: WSHSY and SAAADI. The V gene end was trimmed by 8 bases and the J gene end by 4 bases; junction bases not matched to a gene: 7. This CDR3 reads CASREGTSGYEQYF. DNA for the CDR3: TGCGCCAGCCGGGAGGGGACTAGCGGATACGAGCAGTACTTC.

This sequence joins TRBV28 and TRBJ1-5; 7 bases fit TRBD1. Trimming at V came to 7 bases and at J to 6 bases, leaving 6 bases not matched to a gene. Per the germline V gene, CDR1 is MDHEN and CDR2 is SYDVKM. This CDR3 has 13 amino acids. The CDR3 DNA is TGTGCCAGCACCGGGACAGTTGTTCAGCCCCAGCATTTT. It encodes CASTGTVVQPQHF.

This chain joins TRBV5-1 and TRBJ2-1; 7 bases line up with TRBD2. Trimming took 3 bases from V and 9 from J; bases not matched to a gene: 12. Germline CDR1 SGHRS, CDR2 YFSETQ. The CDR3 runs to 15 residues. CDR3 loop: CASSSERERISEQFF. The CDR3 DNA follows: TGCGCCAGCAGCTCGGAGCGGGAAAGAATTAGTGAGCAGTTCTTC.

The chain carries TRBV9 and TRBJ2-7; weak D call: TRBD2 (6 bases). V shed 3 bases and J shed 3 bases, with 19 bases lying between them. The CDR3 totals 16 residues. The germline V gene has CDR1 SGDLS and CDR2 YYNGEE. As DNA, the CDR3 is TGTGCCAGCAGCGCGACCCCCGGGGGTAGCTACTACGAGCAGTACTTC. This codes for CASSATPGGSYYEQYF.

This sequence joins TRBV2 and TRBJ1-2; D might be TRBD1 (5 bases). The CDR3 spans 15 residues. V lost 6 bases, J lost 8 bases, and 22 bases lay in between. From germline, CDR1 is SNHLY and CDR2 FYNNEI. The CDR3 reads CASSYKQEGAGGYTF. Here the CDR3 DNA reads TGTGCCAGCAGCTACAAACAGGAAGGGGCAGGGGGCTACACCTTC.

This chain uses TRBV7-2 with TRBJ1-5; no firm D call. The length of the CDR3 is 12 residues. The ends were cut back, 2 bases at V and 11 bases at J, with 10 bases in the middle. Germline lookup yields CDR1 SGHTA and CDR2 FQGNSA. CDR3 bases: TGTGCCAGCAGCTTAATGGACGGGACCCAGCATTTT. This gives the protein CASSLMDGTQHF.

The rearrangement links TRBV10-3 to TRBJ2-1, with TRBD2 matching 8 bases. J gave up 9 bases and V 8 bases, and 12 bases lay outside the gene matches. The CDR3 totals 14 residues. In germline, CDR1 is ENHRY, CDR2 SYGVKD. The CDR3 sequence: CAIGRREGQGEQFF. The CDR3, as DNA: TGTGCCATCGGAAGACGGGAGGGCCAGGGTGAGCAGTTCTTC.

The CDR3 sequence: CASSLQGYQPQHF. The DNA of the CDR3 is TGTGCCAGCAGTTTACAGGGATATCAGCCCCAGCATTTT. This chain links TRBV2 with TRBJ1-5, with a tentative D call TRBD1 (6 bases). The CDR3 is 13 residues long. Deletions cut 5 bases from V and 5 bases from J, with 10 bases between. Germline loops: CDR1 SNHLY, CDR2 FYNNEI.

Concerning this clone: The same CDR3 is also encoded by other DNA sequences in this sample. The V call is TRBV3-1 (or the pseudogene TRBV3-2), the J call TRBJ2-1; D is unresolved. V was pared by 3 bases and J by 9 bases, with 6 bases between. CDR3 size: 11 residues. Germline V gene sequence: CDR1 LGHDT, CDR2 YNNKEL (reference sequence). The CDR3 loop reads CASSQIGEQFF. In DNA, the CDR3 is TGTGCCAGCAGCCAGATCGGTGAGCAGTTCTTC.

The chain employs TRBV27 and TRBJ2-2; D perhaps matches TRBD1 (6 bases). The CDR3 length is 13 residues. Trimming left V 8 bases short and J 5 bases short, with 12 bases between. The germline V gene encodes CDR1 MNHEY and CDR2 SMNVEV (reference sequence). CDR3 coding DNA: TGTGCCAGCGCTATGCAGGGGACCGGGGAGCTGTTTTTT. As protein: CASAMQGTGELFF.

This chain uses TRBV18 with TRBJ2-1, with TRBD1 identical over 8 bases. Germline lookup yields CDR1 KGHSH and CDR2 LQKENI. V lost 6 bases and J lost 0; bases outside the gene matches: 10. This CDR3 contains 17 residues. The CDR3 DNA is TGTGCCAGCTCCCCCCGACAGGGGTCGACCTCCTACAATGAGCAGTTCTTC. The encoded protein is CASSPRQGSTSYNEQFF.

In regard to this clone: Other DNA sequences in the sample encode the same CDR3. V and J are TRBV6-5 and TRBJ2-7; 14 bases line up with TRBD2. The germline gives CDR1 MNHEY, CDR2 SVGAGI. The V and J ends lost 2 bases and 4 bases, in that order; junction bases with no gene match: 1. This CDR3 has 15 residues. Here the CDR3 reads CASSYGTSGSYEQYF. The DNA for the CDR3 is TGTGCCAGCAGTTACGGGACTAGCGGGAGTTACGAGCAGTACTTC.

The chain carries TRBV24-1 and TRBJ2-2, with D unresolved. The CDR3 is 15 residues long. V was pared by 5 bases and J by 0 bases, with 9 bases between. The germline gives CDR1 KGHDR, CDR2 SFDVKD. CDR3 residues: CATSGHESNTGELFF. Written as DNA, the CDR3 is TGTGCCACCAGTGGCCACGAGTCGAACACCGGGGAGCTGTTTTTT.

The genes are TRBV7-8 and TRBJ2-1; TRBD1 matches at 7 bases. This CDR3 comprises 15 residues. The junction had 16 bases not matched to a gene; V was cut back by 5 bases and J by 12 bases. CDR1 and CDR2 (germline): SGHVS, FQNEAQ. CDR3 loop: CASSPQGVDTSPQFF. Here the CDR3 DNA reads TGTGCCAGCAGCCCGCAGGGGGTGGACACAAGTCCGCAGTTCTTC. Full variable domain (outside the CDR3, taken from reference TRBV7-8 and TRBJ2-1): GAGVSQSPRYKVAKRGQDVALRCDPISGHVSLFWYQQALGQGPEFLTYFQNEAQLDKSGLPSDRFFAERPEGSVSTLKIQRTQQEDSAVYLCASSPQGVDTSPQFFGPGTRLTVL.

This clone was seen only a few times. The V and J genes are TRBV2 and TRBJ1-4; 7 nucleotides align to TRBD1. With V trimmed by 2 bases and J by 4 bases, 7 bases remained unmatched. CDR1 and CDR2 from the germline V gene are SNHLY and FYNNEI. CDR3 length equals 16 residues. The DNA for the CDR3 is TGTGCCAGCAGTGAATTAGGGGGCAGGATTAATGAAAAACTGTTTTTT. The encoded protein is CASSELGGRINEKLFF. Using reference TRBV2 and TRBJ1-4 for the parts outside the CDR3, the full variable domain is EPEVTQTPSHQVTQMGQEVILRCVPISNHLYFYWYRQILGQKVEFLVSFYNNEISEKSEIFDDQFSVERPDGSNFTLKIRSTKLEDSAMYFCASSELGGRINEKLFFGSGTQLSVL.

This chain joins TRBV11-2 and TRBJ1-5; D is perhaps TRBD1 (5 bases). V shed 1 base and J shed 8 bases, with 9 bases lying between them. Germline assignment: CDR1 SGHAT and CDR2 FQNNGV. The CDR3 loop spans 13 amino acids. The CDR3 reads CASSLAGGEPQHF. CDR3 bases: TGTGCCAGCAGCTTAGCTGGAGGGGAGCCCCAGCATTTT.

V and J are TRBV7-9 and TRBJ2-7, with D maybe TRBD2 (6 bases). Germline assignment: CDR1 SEHNR and CDR2 FQNEAQ (reference sequence). Deletions cut 5 bases from V and 5 bases from J, with 10 bases between. The CDR3 has 12 residues. CDR3 sequence: CASSIPGDEQYF. DNA of the CDR3: TGTGCCAGCAGCATTCCGGGGGACGAGCAGTACTTC.

This CDR3 reads CASSLGGLGQYGYTF. The CDR3 DNA reads as TGTGCCAGCAGCTTGGGGGGCCTCGGACAGTACGGCTACACCTTC. The chain links TRBV5-4 to TRBJ1-2, with D possibly being TRBD1 (6 bases). There are 15 residues in the CDR3. V lost 0 bases and J lost 8, with 17 bases in between. Germline CDR1 is SGHNT and CDR2 is YYREEE (reference sequence).

V is TRBV7-9 and J is TRBJ2-7; D gene ambiguous. V lost 2 bases and J 3 bases, leaving 14 bases between the germline ends. The CDR3 extends over 15 amino acids. CDR1 is SEHNR and CDR2 is FQNEAQ in the germline V gene (reference sequence). The CDR3 region has the DNA TGTGCCAGCAGCTTATCCCCCGTTGGCGGCTACGAGCAGTACTTC. This translates into CASSLSPVGGYEQYF.

The chain combines TRBV3-1 (or the pseudogene TRBV3-2) with TRBJ1-1, with TRBD1 matching over 10 bases. Losses at the gene ends were 3 bases for V and 1 base for J; bases not matched to a gene: 2. The CDR3 is 15 residues long. The germline V gene encodes CDR1 LGHDT and CDR2 YNNKEL (reference sequence). Here the CDR3 reads CASSHDRGRNTEAFF. The CDR3 DNA sequence: TGTGCCAGCAGCCATGACAGGGGGCGGAACACTGAAGCTTTCTTT.

This CDR3 is CASSGGMNTEAFF. The CDR3 coding sequence is TGTGCCAGCTCCGGGGGGATGAACACTGAAGCTTTCTTT. The rearrangement uses TRBV18 and TRBJ1-1; the D gene is possibly TRBD1 (5 bases). The CDR3 length is 13 residues. In germline, CDR1 is KGHSH, CDR2 LQKENI. V was shortened by 6 bases and J by 0 bases, with 8 bases between the two germline ends.

CDR3 residues: CASSLFGGTIYF. CDR3 nucleotide sequence: TGTGCCAGCAGTTTATTCGGGGGCACCATATATTTT. The V gene is TRBV12-3 or TRBV12-4, the J gene TRBJ1-3; D perhaps matches TRBD1 (5 bases). The V gene lost 2 bases and the J gene lost 9 bases, with 8 bases spanning the gap. The CDR3 runs to 12 residues.

The chain links TRBV30 to TRBJ2-7; D is perhaps TRBD1 (6 bases). From germline, CDR1 is GTSNPN and CDR2 SVGIG (reference sequence). The CDR3 has 14 residues. The germline V and J ends were trimmed by 2 bases and 2 bases, with 13 bases remaining between them. The CDR3 sequence: CAWSRQVLTYEQYF. In nucleotides, the CDR3 is TGTGCCTGGAGTAGACAGGTTCTCACCTACGAGCAGTACTTC.